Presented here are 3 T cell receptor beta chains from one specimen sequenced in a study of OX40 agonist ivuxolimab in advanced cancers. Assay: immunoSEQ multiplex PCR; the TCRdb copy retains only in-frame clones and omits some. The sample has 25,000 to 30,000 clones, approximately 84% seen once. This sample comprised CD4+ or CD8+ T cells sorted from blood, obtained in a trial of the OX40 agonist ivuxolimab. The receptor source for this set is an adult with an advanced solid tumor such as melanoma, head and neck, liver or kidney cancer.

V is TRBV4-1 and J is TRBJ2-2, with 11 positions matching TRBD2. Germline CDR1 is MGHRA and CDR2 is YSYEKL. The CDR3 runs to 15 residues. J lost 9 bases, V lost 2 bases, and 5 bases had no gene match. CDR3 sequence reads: CASSQIAGGPWELFF. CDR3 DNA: TGCGCCAGCAGCCAAATAGCGGGAGGGCCCTGGGAGCTGTTTTTT.

The CDR3 nucleotides are TGTGCCAGCAGCTTATACCCGACCGAGGGGGCGGACGGCTACACCTTC. It translates to CASSLYPTEGADGYTF. V and J are TRBV7-3 and TRBJ1-2; 7 nucleotides align to TRBD1. The CDR3 is made up of 16 amino acids. The trim removed 2 bases at V and 8 bases at J, leaving 14 bases unmatched. Germline V gives CDR1 SGHTA, CDR2 FQGTGA.

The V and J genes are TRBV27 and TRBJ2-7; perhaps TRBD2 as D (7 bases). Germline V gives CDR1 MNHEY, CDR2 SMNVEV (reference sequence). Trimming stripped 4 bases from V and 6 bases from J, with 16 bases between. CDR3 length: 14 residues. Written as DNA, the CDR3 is TGTGCCAGCAGTTATTCGCTCGGGGGGCGCGAGCAGTACTTC. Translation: CASSYSLGGREQYF.